The 14 T cell receptor beta chains in this list originate from one sample, sequenced in a study of T cell clones after liver transplantation. Repertoires were generated with immunoSEQ multiplex PCR, while TCRdb's copy carries only in-frame clones and drops some. Of approximately 70,000 clones detected, 84% appear once; the ten largest clones hold 2% to 2.5%. Here the sequenced sample was CD4+ T cells from blood, taken about 50 months after liver transplant. The receptors were gathered from a human patient who received a liver transplant. The T cells may come from the graft donor.

This clone has a single count. The rearrangement links TRBV7-9 to TRBJ2-3; D not resolved. Germline V gives CDR1 SEHNR, CDR2 FQNEAQ (reference sequence). Trimming left V 4 bases short and J 1 base short, with 12 bases between. The CDR3 consists of 15 residues. In DNA, the CDR3 is TGTGCCAGCAGCTCAGGAGAGTCGGGCACAGATACGCAGTATTTT. Amino acid sequence: CASSSGESGTDTQYF.

Turning to this clone: Other DNA sequences from this sample encode an identical CDR3 as well. V is TRBV7-2 and J is TRBJ2-5, with 8 bases identical to TRBD2. This CDR3 is built from 17 residues. Looked up from germline, CDR1 is SGHTA and CDR2 is FQGNSA. Losses at the gene ends were 0 bases for V and 0 bases for J; bases not matched to a gene: 6. CDR3 nucleotide sequence: TGTGCCAGCAGCTTAGCGCCCGGGGGGGTGTACCAAGAGACCCAGTACTTC. Translation gives CASSLAPGGVYQETQYF.

V usage is TRBV6-5 and J usage is TRBJ2-7; possibly TRBD1 for D (6 bases). V was trimmed by 9 bases and J by 3 bases, leaving 15 bases between them. Looked up from germline, CDR1 is MNHEY and CDR2 is SVGAGI. The CDR3 totals 13 residues. CDR3 protein: CASRGSRFYEQYF. The CDR3 region has the DNA TGTGCCAGTAGGGGGAGTCGCTTCTACGAGCAGTACTTC.

The V call is TRBV9, the J call TRBJ2-5, with TRBD1 as a possible D gene (5 bases). V was trimmed by 3 bases and J by 2 bases, leaving 14 bases between them. The germline V gene encodes CDR1 SGDLS and CDR2 YYNGEE. The CDR3 consists of 15 residues. The CDR3 loop reads CASSGRQPTQETQYF. CDR3 DNA sequence: TGTGCCAGCAGCGGCCGACAGCCTACTCAAGAGACCCAGTACTTC.

There are a few counts of this clone. This chain links TRBV18 with TRBJ1-5; 8 positions agree with TRBD1. CDR3 length equals 15 residues. Per germline, CDR1 KGHSH and CDR2 LQKENI. The ends lost 2 bases at V and 2 bases at J; junction bases unmatched: 2. The CDR3 region is CASSPTGGGNQPQHF. CDR3 bases: TGTGCCAGCTCACCAACAGGGGGTGGCAATCAGCCCCAGCATTTT.

V and J are TRBV5-1 and TRBJ1-2, with 12 bases matching TRBD1. J was trimmed by 7 bases and V by 4 bases; bases with no gene match: 8. This CDR3 contains 15 residues. The germline V gene has CDR1 SGHRS and CDR2 YFSETQ. The CDR3 sequence is CASSNRDRGQGGYTF. CDR3 coding DNA: TGCGCCAGCAGCAACCGGGACAGGGGGCAGGGTGGCTACACCTTC.

V usage is TRBV6-5 and J usage is TRBJ1-2; D gene uncertain. The length of the CDR3 is 15 residues. CDR1 and CDR2 from the germline V gene are MNHEY and SVGAGI. Trimming cost V 6 bases and J 0 bases, with 14 bases left between them. The CDR3 DNA reads as TGTGCCAGCAGACAAGACAAGGGCGCTAACTATGGCTACACCTTC. It codes for CASRQDKGANYGYTF.

The chain uses TRBV27 and TRBJ1-1; the match to TRBD1 covers 9 bases. Germline CDR1 is MNHEY and CDR2 is SMNVEV (reference sequence). After removal of 7 bases from V and 3 bases from J, the junction contained 9 bases not matched to a gene. The CDR3 runs to 15 residues. DNA of the CDR3: TGTGCCAGCATTCCGACAGGGGGGAGAGACACTGAAGCTTTCTTT. Protein sequence: CASIPTGGRDTEAFF.

The CDR3 nucleotides are TGTGCCAGCAGCTTAGAACGGAGTCAGCCCCAGCATTTT. Amino acids: CASSLERSQPQHF. The chain couples TRBV7-9 to TRBJ1-5, with D unresolved. Trimming removed 1 base at V and 6 bases at J, with 7 bases between. Germline loops: CDR1 SEHNR, CDR2 FQNEAQ (reference sequence). The CDR3 sequence is 13 residues long.

The chain is built from TRBV7-2 and TRBJ1-6; tentatively, D is TRBD1 (5 bases). CDR1 SGHTA and CDR2 FQGNSA come from the germline V gene. This CDR3 spans 13 amino acids. Trimming took 5 bases from V and 14 from J, leaving 16 bases between them. The CDR3 coding sequence is TGTGCCAGCAGCATTCCGGGGCCCTGGGCCCTCCACTTT. Translating it yields CASSIPGPWALHF.

The CDR3, as DNA: TGCGCCAGCAGCCAATACTTGTCTGAGCAGTTCTTC. Translated, it gives CASSQYLSEQFF. The chain uses TRBV4-3 and TRBJ2-1; D is uncertain. CDR1 is LGHNA, CDR2 YSLEER, per germline. The CDR3 is 12 amino acids. V was shortened by 2 bases and J by 9 bases, with 8 bases between the two germline ends.

There are a few counts of this clone. The chain carries TRBV19 and TRBJ1-5; D might be TRBD1 (5 bases). The V gene lost 4 bases and the J gene lost 6 bases, with 13 bases spanning the gap. Germline lookup yields CDR1 LNHDA and CDR2 SQIVND (reference sequence). CDR3 size: 14 residues. Written as DNA, the CDR3 is TGTGCCAGTAGTACCGCCCAGAGGGGTCAGCCCCAGCATTTT. Its protein is CASSTAQRGQPQHF.

CDR3 DNA sequence: TGCGCCAGCAGCCAGGCCCCTAGCGGGGGGTCCTACGAGCAGTACTTC. Translating it yields CASSQAPSGGSYEQYF. The chain is built from TRBV4-1 and TRBJ2-7, with 11 positions matching TRBD2. After removal of 3 bases from V and 1 base from J, the junction contained 5 bases not matched to a gene. The CDR3 sequence is 16 residues long. CDR1 is MGHRA, CDR2 YSYEKL, per germline.

The chain joins TRBV18 to TRBJ2-5, with TRBD2 matching over 11 bases. V shed 4 bases, J shed 2 bases, and the junction held 3 bases outside the gene matches. Germline V CDR1 and CDR2: KGHSH, LQKENI. This CDR3 spans 15 amino acids. The CDR3 sequence is CASSQRTSGQETQYF. In DNA form, the CDR3 reads TGTGCCAGCTCACAAAGGACTAGCGGGCAAGAGACCCAGTACTTC.